This T cell receptor (beta chain) was obtained from a study of T cell changes during pregnancy in multiple sclerosis. V dropped 7 bases and J dropped 4 bases, with 16 bases sitting between them. The CDR3 has 14 residues. CDR1 is MDHEN, CDR2 SYDVKM, per germline. Sequenced by immunoSEQ multiplex PCR; TCRdb stores in-frame clones only, minus some. The sample contains roughly 42,000 clones, about 89% of which appear only once. The chain combines TRBV28 with TRBJ1-2; a possible D gene is TRBD1 (6 bases). Material: CD4+ T cells from peripheral blood mononuclear cells, obtained in the first trimester of pregnancy. This TCR came from a female donor with multiple sclerosis, enrolled in a pregnancy study. CDR3 sequence reads: CASTDGQTFYGYTF. Here the CDR3 DNA reads TGTGCCAGCACCGACGGACAGACCTTCTATGGCTACACCTTC.